The rows below give T cell receptor beta chains drawn from one sample of a study of T cell repertoires in cytomegalovirus infection. MiXCR was run by TCRdb on the reads, yielding one entry per CDR3 protein. The table records about 920,000 distinct CDR3 sequences, approximately 33% of them present only once. Which antigens these TCRs recognize remains unknown. The specimen was cultured CD8+ T cells from PBMCs, collected from culture after CMV antigen stimulation. These receptors originate from a human donor in good health (CMV status not recorded). Some clones in this sample may be carry-over from other donors' samples. Both conserved end residues are part of each CDR3. D genes are given only for firm matches. Only part of the rows carry a size: once, few, many, or a class if the clone is expanded.

TRBD2 - TRBJ2-1 TRBV3-1 TGTGCCAGCAGCCAAGACGGGGCGGGGGGTTACAATGAGCAGTTCTTC CASSQDGAGGYNEQFF
TRBD1 few TRBJ1-2 TRBV6-1 TGTGCCAGCAGTGAAGCTACAGGGGGCTATGGCTACACCTTC CASSEATGGYGYTF
- few TRBJ1-3 TRBV14 TGTGCCAGCAGCCAGGTTGGAGGGAAGTCTCTTGGAAACACCATATATTTT CASSQVGGKSLGNTIYF
- - TRBJ1-1 TRBV2 TGTGCCAGCAGTGAAGGGGGGCCTTACACTGAAGCTTTCTTT CASSEGGPYTEAFF
TRBD2 - TRBJ2-5 TRBV6-2/TRBV6-3 TGTGCCAGCAGTTACACCCTAGCGGGGGACCACCAAGAGACCCAGTACTTC CASSYTLAGDHQETQYF
- - TRBJ1-5 TRBV19 TGTGCCAGTTCCTGGGGGGCAGGGGGCAATCAGCCCCAGCATTTT CASSWGAGGNQPQHF
- - TRBJ1-1 TRBV10-3 TGTGCCATCAGTGAGTACGGCGATAACACTGAAGCTTTCTTT CAISEYGDNTEAFF
- few TRBJ2-1 TRBV5-6 TGTGCCTACAAAGATGGGGGGACCCTCTACAATGAGCAGTTCTTC CAYKDGGTLYNEQFF
TRBD2 - TRBJ2-7 TRBV11-2 TGTGCCAGCAGCCTTAGATGGGAGGGTTCCTACGAGCAGTACTTC CASSLRWEGSYEQYF
- - TRBJ2-3 TRBV6-2/TRBV6-3 TGTGCCAGCAGTTACTCGGGACACCGCACAGATACGCAGTATTTT CASSYSGHRTDTQYF
- - TRBJ2-5 TRBV19 TGTGCCAGTAGTATAGGTTCGACCCAGTACTTC CASSIGSTQYF
- few TRBJ2-3 TRBV12-3/TRBV12-4 TGTGCCAGCACCGCGGGAAATACGCAGTATTTT CASTAGNTQYF
- - TRBJ1-5 TRBV6-4 TGTGCCAGCAGTGAAGAGCCGGGTAGCAATCAGCCCCAGCATTTT CASSEEPGSNQPQHF
- few TRBJ2-3 TRBV7-6 TGTGCCAGCAGCTCACTAACAACAGATACGCAGTATTTT CASSSLTTDTQYF
TRBD1 - TRBJ1-1 TRBV6-2/TRBV6-3 TGTGCCAGCAGTTACGGACAGGTGTACACTGAAGCTTTCTTT CASSYGQVYTEAFF
- - TRBJ1-1 TRBV14 TGTGCCAGCAGCCAAGACGGGGGCGTGTGGACTGAAGCTTTGTTT CASSQDGGVWTEALF
TRBD1 - TRBJ2-3 TRBV3-1 TGTGCCAGCAGCCACGCCACAGGGGGCGCCAAGACAGATACGCAGTATTTT CASSHATGGAKTDTQYF
TRBD1 few TRBJ2-7 TRBV7-3 TGTGCCAGCAGCTTTGAGGGACAGGGCCCTTACTACGAGCAGTACTTC CASSFEGQGPYYEQYF
- few TRBJ2-3 TRBV7-6 TGTGCCAGCAGCAAGGGGGGGGCCCTGGCAGATACGCAGTATTTT CASSKGGALADTQYF
TRBD1 many TRBJ1-1 TRBV7-2 TGTGCCAGCAGCCCTGGGACAGGGTCTTTCTTT CASSPGTGSFF
TRBD2 few TRBJ2-1 TRBV7-9 TGTGCCAGCAGCTCACTAGCGGGGGGTTGGGATGAGCAGTTCTTC CASSSLAGGWDEQFF
- few TRBJ2-7 TRBV6-1 TGTGCCAGCAGTGACTTGTCTTCCCTTTTCCTTTACGAGCAGTACTTC CASSDLSSLFLYEQYF
TRBD2 - TRBJ2-3 TRBV20-1 TGCAGTGCTAGGACTAGCGGGGGCACAGATACGCAGTATTTT CSARTSGGTDTQYF
- - TRBJ1-5 TRBV6-1 TGTGCCAGCAGTGATTCCCGGACCAGGGATCAGCCCCAGCATTTT CASSDSRTRDQPQHF
- - TRBJ1-4 TRBV27 TGTGCCAGCAGTCTTAGGGGCCCGGAAAAACTGTTTTTT CASSLRGPEKLFF
- - TRBJ1-2 TRBV29-1 TGCAGCGTAATTAATCCTACGAAGGGTGGCTACACCTTC CSVINPTKGGYTF
- - TRBJ2-3 TRBV4-1 TGCGCCTCCCAGGGGGGGGGCAGCACAGATACGCAGTATTTT CASQGGGSTDTQYF
- few TRBJ2-5 TRBV6-5 TGTGCCAGCAGTTACCCGTCGAGAGAGACCCAGTACTTC CASSYPSRETQYF
- many TRBJ2-5 TRBV7-8 TGTGCCAGCAGCTTAGAATGGAGTGAGGAGACCCAGTACTTC CASSLEWSEETQYF
TRBD1 - TRBJ1-3 TRBV19 TGTGCCAGTAGTAAAGGGGACAGTCGCTCTGGAAACACCATATATTTT CASSKGDSRSGNTIYF
- - TRBJ1-2 TRBV29-1 TGCAGCGTTGAAGATTGGACGGGACTTGATGGCTACACCTTC CSVEDWTGLDGYTF
- - TRBJ1-1 TRBV11-1 TGTGCCAGCAGCTTATTGGGACCGGGCAATGAAGCTTTCTTT CASSLLGPGNEAFF
TRBD1 few TRBJ1-6 TRBV2 TGTGCCAGCAGTGGCGACAGGGCGGTGGGTTCACCCCTCCACTTT CASSGDRAVGSPLHF
TRBD2 few TRBJ2-1 TRBV29-1 TGCAGCGTTGAGGGTAGCGGGGGGGCAAGTGAGCAGTTCTTC CSVEGSGGASEQFF
- few TRBJ2-1 TRBV6-2/TRBV6-3 TGTGCCACCTCGGACGGAGGCAATGAGCAGTTCTTC CATSDGGNEQFF
- - TRBJ1-3 TRBV25-1 TGTGCCAGCAGTGACCTTCTGGGCAGGGGAAACACCATATATTTT CASSDLLGRGNTIYF